This T cell receptor beta chain was found in a study of low-dose radiotherapy and immunotherapy resistance in tumors. Alpha- and beta-chain coverage of first-strand cDNA came from TRAV- and TRBV-specific primers. Over roughly 19 PCR cycles, TCRs were amplified from a constant-region primer and V-primer adapter. Using its own MiXCR run on the reads, TCRdb lists one record per CDR3 protein. The sample yields several thousand distinct CDR3 sequences, approximately 69% seen once. The sequence derives from a human donor with advanced metastatic prostate, ovarian, gallbladder or colorectal cancer (not recorded which). This table probably holds off-target reads from a library built for another chain.

The CDR3 is CASSQPGQGARGYTF. CDR3 DNA: TGTGCCAGCAGCCAACCGGGACAGGGGGCGAGGGGCTACACCTTC. V usage is TRBV14 and J usage is TRBJ1-2; 12 nucleotides line up with TRBD1. Germline lookup yields CDR1 SGHDN and CDR2 FVKESK. This CDR3 region has 15 residues. V lost 2 bases to trimming and J lost 8 bases; unmatched junction nucleotides: 6.